This T cell receptor beta chain derives from a study of T cell responses to AZD1222 COVID-19 vaccine. Study-wide points: Seropositive status at baseline applied to only 6 or 7 AZD1222 recipients.

The CDR3 is made up of 19 amino acids. V was clipped by 3 bases and J by 0 bases; unmatched bases: 11. Germline V CDR1 and CDR2: MNHEY, SMNVEV (reference sequence). The data were produced by immunoSEQ multiplex PCR, yet TCRdb's version contains in-frame clones alone and is incomplete. This sample yields 150,000 or so clones, of which 90% to 95% are seen a single time; 1% to 1.5% belongs to the top ten. In regard to this clone: What it binds is not known.

The rearrangement joins TRBV27 to TRBJ1-6; 7 positions agree with TRBD1. The receptor's source is an adult who received the AZD1222 COVID-19 vaccine. Sequencing was performed on peripheral blood, taken 28 days after the second AZD1222 dose. CDR3 in amino acids: CASSFLGTASSSYNSPLHF. CDR3 coding DNA: TGTGCCAGCAGTTTCCTCGGGACAGCGTCGAGCTCCTATAATTCACCCCTCCACTTT.